This TCR beta chain emerged from a study of post-analysis software for immune sequencing data. On the study more broadly: Some patients lacked subtype; others had relapsing-remitting, secondary progressive or progressive-relapsing disease.

Presence of unique molecular identifiers characterized the TCR beta cDNA libraries. T cells numbering about 0.85 to 11 million yielded cDNA molecules that totaled approximately 500,000. TCRdb processed the PCR reads anew with MiXCR; each CDR3 protein has one entry. The sample carries 800,000 to 950,000 distinct CDR3 sequences, roughly half recorded once. Of note for this clonotype: Its antigen is still unknown.

Notes on the study in general: Under the F measure, samples that were prepared in one batch clustered strongly together. Patients with multiple sclerosis recorded significantly lower normalized Chao1 diversity than controls, the study found. Controls showed lower frequencies than patients for five or six TRBV segments, and TRBV5-6, TRBV5-1 and TRBV20-1 were among these.

In germline, CDR1 is MGHDK, CDR2 SYGVNS. The ends lost 3 bases at V and 4 bases at J; junction bases unmatched: 10. The CDR3 extends over 18 amino acids. Sequencing was carried out using blood. This sequence joins TRBV25-1 and TRBJ2-7; 15 positions match TRBD2. This clonotype was sampled from a girl between 10 and 17 years old with multiple sclerosis. The CDR3 region is CASSDHGLAGGPLYEQYF. CDR3 DNA sequence: TGTGCCAGCAGTGATCACGGACTAGCGGGAGGGCCGTTATACGAGCAGTACTTC.